The next 10 T cell receptor beta chains were all read from a single sample in a study of identical twins. TCRdb used MiXCR to reprocess the 5' RACE reads, holding one entry per CDR3 protein. The table shows around 340,000 distinct CDR3 sequences, with approximately 9.1% occurring only once. What was sequenced was naive T cells sorted from blood. The receptors originated from a woman aged 45-65 years in good health.

The chain couples TRBV30 to TRBJ1-2; TRBD1 might be the D (6 bases). CDR3 length equals 13 residues. Germline CDR1 GTSNPN, CDR2 SVGIG (reference sequence). V gave up 2 bases and J gave up 2 bases, with 9 bases separating them. The CDR3 nucleotides read TGTGCCTGGAGTAAGGGGGACAACTATGGCTACACCTTC. This codes for CAWSKGDNYGYTF.

In its sample, this clonotype was seen many times. V gene TRBV12-3 or TRBV12-4 combines with J gene TRBJ2-3, with D possibly TRBD1 on 5 matching bases. The V gene lost 3 bases and the J gene lost 4 bases, with 8 bases spanning the gap. The CDR3 loop spans 13 amino acids. The CDR3 region is CASSLMGPDTQYF. The DNA for the CDR3 is TGTGCCAGCAGTTTGATGGGGCCAGATACGCAGTATTTT.

This clonotype showed up just a few times. This rearrangement joins TRBV5-1 to TRBJ1-3; no reliable D call. CDR1 is SGHRS and CDR2 is YFSETQ in the germline V gene. The CDR3 length is 13 residues. The germline V and J ends were trimmed by 2 bases and 0 bases, with 3 bases remaining between them. This CDR3 reads CASSFDSGNTIYF. In nucleotides, the CDR3 is TGCGCCAGCAGCTTTGACTCTGGAAACACCATATATTTT.

This chain uses TRBV12-3 or TRBV12-4 with TRBJ2-7, with a weak D call TRBD2 (6 bases). Deletions cut 5 bases from V and 2 bases from J, with 13 bases between. The CDR3 is 14 amino acids. The CDR3 here is CASSHQGLAYEQYF. The CDR3 coding sequence is TGTGCCAGCAGTCATCAGGGACTGGCCTACGAGCAGTACTTC.

Of note for this clonotype: With a much larger clone just one base away, this may be a read error. V gene TRBV5-6 combines with J gene TRBJ2-1, with D perhaps matching TRBD2 (5 bases). V shed 1 base and J shed 3 bases, with 11 bases lying between them. Germline CDR1 and CDR2: SGHDT and YYEEEE. CDR3 size: 15 residues. The CDR3 sequence: CASSLCGLGYNEQFF. DNA for the CDR3: TGTGCCAGCAGCTTGTGCGGGTTGGGCTACAATGAGCAGTTCTTC.

This clonotype was detected a few times. The CDR3 nucleotides read TGTGCCAGCAGTCGCACTCGACCGTCGAACACTGAAGCTTTCTTT. Encoded protein: CASSRTRPSNTEAFF. V gene TRBV2 combines with J gene TRBJ1-1; D not certain. Trimming took off 5 bases at V and 1 base at J, with 14 bases between the two ends. In germline, CDR1 is SNHLY, CDR2 FYNNEI. This CDR3 has 15 residues.

This clonotype occurred a few times. The chain carries TRBV2 and TRBJ2-1; unclear D gene. Per the germline V gene, CDR1 is SNHLY and CDR2 is FYNNEI. V gave up 3 bases and J gave up 6 bases, with 9 bases separating them. This CDR3 spans 13 amino acids. This CDR3 reads CASSDLVGNEQFF. CDR3 coding DNA: TGTGCCAGCAGTGATCTAGTGGGCAATGAGCAGTTCTTC.

This clonotype was seen more than once but under ten times. V and J are TRBV12-3 or TRBV12-4 and TRBJ2-5; unclear D gene. Trimming left V 3 bases short and J 7 bases short, with 9 bases between. The CDR3 has 12 amino acids. The CDR3 spells CASSFVRRTQYF. The DNA of the CDR3 is TGTGCCAGCAGTTTTGTTCGGCGGACCCAGTACTTC.

The chain links TRBV24-1 to TRBJ2-1, with 7 bases aligning to TRBD1. The CDR3 contains 17 residues. V gave up 3 bases and J gave up 0 bases; unmatched junction bases: 7. Per germline, CDR1 KGHDR and CDR2 SFDVKD. CDR3 in amino acids: CATSDRSGDSSYNEQFF. In nucleotides, the CDR3 is TGTGCCACCAGTGATCGGAGTGGGGACAGCTCCTACAATGAGCAGTTCTTC.

V and J are TRBV20-1 and TRBJ2-5, with D possibly TRBD2 on 5 matching bases. Germline values: CDR1 DFQATT, CDR2 SNEGSKA (reference sequence). V was pared by 0 bases and J by 1 base, with 9 bases between. The CDR3 is 14 residues long. CDR3 bases: TGCAGTGCTAGAGAGGTGACTACCCAAGAGACCCAGTACTTC. Its translation is CSAREVTTQETQYF.